This is a list of T cell receptor beta chains from one sample in a study of T cell clonotyping in hematopoietic cell transplantation. Generated by immunoSEQ multiplex PCR, the TCRdb table keeps only in-frame clones and is missing some. The table has 25,000 to 30,000 clones, approximately 77% seen once; the top ten hold around 1.9%. Source: peripheral blood mononuclear cells, taken before stem cell transplant. These TCRs come from a man aged 35-49 years with acute myeloid leukemia. Some clones in this sample may be carry-over from other donors' samples. The CDR3 runs from the conserved cysteine through the conserved F or W. The D gene is left open where the match is weak. Part of the rows lack a size; the others show once, few, many or a class for expanded clones.

J,V,D,size,DNA,CDR3
TRBJ2-3,TRBV5-1,TRBD1,-,TGCGCCAGCAGCCATACAGGGGGCTCAGCAGATACGCAGTATTTT,CASSHTGGSADTQYF
TRBJ1-5,TRBV5-1,-,-,TGCGCCAGCAGCTTGGCGGGGTTTGGCCAGCCCCAGCATTTT,CASSLAGFGQPQHF
TRBJ1-1,TRBV2,-,-,TGTGCCAGCAGTGACGACGGGAACACTGAAGCTTTCTTT,CASSDDGNTEAFF
TRBJ1-6,TRBV5-5,-,-,TGTGCCAGCAGCTTGTCCGGCAGGGACAATTCACCCCTCCACTTT,CASSLSGRDNSPLHF
TRBJ2-7,TRBV30,-,few,TGTGCCTGGAGTCCTACAGGAAGCCACTCGTATTTTGGGCAGTACTTC,CAWSPTGSHSYFGQYF
TRBJ2-7,TRBV5-4,-,-,TGTGCCAGCAGCTTGAAGGGAACAGGGTCTCGCGAGCAGTACTTC,CASSLKGTGSREQYF
TRBJ2-7,TRBV6-5,TRBD1,-,TGTGCCAGCAGTTCGTCCACCGGACAGGGAGAGTACTTC,CASSSSTGQGEYF
TRBJ2-3,TRBV28,-,-,TGTGCCAGCAGTCCGCTTGCTAGCACAGATACGCAATATTTT,CASSPLASTDTQYF
TRBJ2-1,TRBV10-1,-,-,TGCGCCAGCAGTGAAGGGGACTACAATGAGCAGTTCTTC,CASSEGDYNEQFF
TRBJ2-1,TRBV2,TRBD2,once,TGTGCCAGCAGTGAAGCGCCGACTAGCGGGGGCCAAAGCTCCTACAATGAGCAGTTCTTC,CASSEAPTSGGQSSYNEQFF
TRBJ2-7,TRBV19,-,-,TGTGCCAGTAGTATAAACAGTCCCTACGAGCAGTACTTC,CASSINSPYEQYF
TRBJ1-4,TRBV30,-,-,TGTGCCTGGGGGCCGGACCTTTATAAGCTGTTTTTT,CAWGPDLYKLFF
TRBJ2-7,TRBV5-1,-,-,TGCGCCAGCAGCTTGGACCCACTAGGTTTAGGGAGCGAGCAGTACTTC,CASSLDPLGLGSEQYF
TRBJ1-2,TRBV4-3,-,-,TGCGCCAGCAGCCAAGATTCGGAGGGTTATGGCTACACCTTC,CASSQDSEGYGYTF
TRBJ2-1,TRBV9,TRBD1,-,TGTGCCAGCAGCGTATTAACAGGGGGCAATGAGCAGTTCTTC,CASSVLTGGNEQFF
TRBJ2-7,TRBV7-2,TRBD1,-,TGTGCCAGCAGCTTAGGGGGGACAGATACCTACGAGCAGTACTTC,CASSLGGTDTYEQYF
TRBJ1-2,TRBV28,TRBD1,-,TGTGCCAGCAGTAGCGGACAGGGGCGAGATTACTATGGCTACACCTTC,CASSSGQGRDYYGYTF
TRBJ2-3,TRBV29-1,TRBD1,-,TGCAGCGTTGAAGCTAAGGACAGGGGGCACACAGATACGCAGTATTTT,CSVEAKDRGHTDTQYF
TRBJ2-7,TRBV7-2,-,-,TGTGCCAGCAGTCCGTCCCCCCCCATCTACGAGCAGTACTTC,CASSPSPPIYEQYF
TRBJ2-2,TRBV19,-,once,TGTGCCAGTAGGGCACCCCTGAACACCGGGGAGCTGTTTTTT,CASRAPLNTGELFF
TRBJ2-5,TRBV20-1,-,-,TGCAGTGCCATACCATTGGAGACCCAGTACTTC,CSAIPLETQYF
TRBJ2-3,TRBV14,-,-,TGTGCCAGCAGCCAGATGGGCACAGATACGCAGTATTTT,CASSQMGTDTQYF
TRBJ2-5,TRBV7-8,-,few,TGTGCCAGCAGCTTGGACACGGGGAGGGAGACCCAGTACTTC,CASSLDTGRETQYF
TRBJ1-6,TRBV5-4,-,-,TGTGCCAGCACTCGCCTAGGGGAGAACTCACCCCTCCACTTT,CASTRLGENSPLHF
TRBJ2-1,TRBV6-5,TRBD2,-,TGTGCCAGCAGCCCGGGGGGTCCCCTCAATGAGCAGTTCTTC,CASSPGGPLNEQFF
TRBJ1-6,TRBV27,-,-,TGTGCCAGCAGTTTTCTTACCGGCGGTTCACCCCTCCACTTT,CASSFLTGGSPLHF
TRBJ2-1,TRBV6-5,-,-,TGTGCCAGCAGCTCCGAACTAGCCCCCGAGAACGAGCAGTTCTTC,CASSSELAPENEQFF
TRBJ1-2,TRBV9,-,-,TGTGCCAGCAGCGTAGCTTCTGGGAGCAATGGCTACACCTTC,CASSVASGSNGYTF
TRBJ1-3,TRBV10-3,-,-,TGTGCCATCAGTGTCACATTCTCTGGAAACACCATATATTTT,CAISVTFSGNTIYF
TRBJ2-7,TRBV5-6,-,-,TGTGCCAGCAGCCTCCCTCTCCACGAGCAGTACTTC,CASSLPLHEQYF
TRBJ2-1,TRBV27,TRBD2,-,TGTGCCAGCAGTCCCTGGGGCGGGAGATCCGATGAGCAGTTCTTC,CASSPWGGRSDEQFF
TRBJ1-1,TRBV6-5,-,-,TGTGCCAGCAGTTTGAGCAGGCTGAACCCTGAAGCTTTCTTT,CASSLSRLNPEAFF
TRBJ2-3,TRBV7-3,-,-,TGTGCCAGCAGCGCTTCACGGTTCCTAGATACGCAGTATTTT,CASSASRFLDTQYF
TRBJ1-4,TRBV4-2,-,-,TGTGCCAGCAGCCAAACTGGAAAACTGTTTTTT,CASSQTGKLFF
TRBJ2-7,TRBV11-2,-,few,TGTGCCAGCAGCTCTGGCGGTCAGGGAAGGAGAGAGCAGTACTTC,CASSSGGQGRREQYF
TRBJ1-4,TRBV28,-,-,TGTGCCAGCAGGATAGGGGGGGGCGCCGGTAATGAAAAACTGTTTTTT,CASRIGGGAGNEKLFF
TRBJ2-7,TRBV10-3,TRBD1,-,TGTGCCATCAGTGAGTCGCAAGGGGGCCGATCCGAGCAGTACTTC,CAISESQGGRSEQYF
TRBJ2-7,TRBV6-5,-,-,TGTGCCAGCAGTCCTCGACGGGATGAAACCTACGAGCAGTACTTC,CASSPRRDETYEQYF
TRBJ2-7,TRBV6-6,-,-,TGTGCCAGCAGTTATATGGGGCCGTATAGTAACGAGCAGTACTTC,CASSYMGPYSNEQYF
TRBJ2-1,TRBV5-1,TRBD2,-,TGCGCCAGCAGCTTGGGCGGGACTAGCGCTAATGAGCAGTTCTTC,CASSLGGTSANEQFF
TRBJ2-5,TRBV11-2,-,-,TGTGCCAGCAGCTGGGCCCAGGGCACAGAGACCCAGTACTTC,CASSWAQGTETQYF
TRBJ1-1,TRBV6-5,TRBD1,-,TGTGCGACTAGGGGGCCGAACACTGAAGCTTTCTTT,CATRGPNTEAFF
TRBJ2-2,TRBV11-1,-,-,TGTGCCAGCAGCCCTTCGACTTGGAACACCGGGGAGCTGTTTTTT,CASSPSTWNTGELFF
TRBJ2-4,TRBV6-5,-,-,TGTGCCAGCAGTTACTCTTGGTCCGGCCCCAAAAACATTCAGTACTTC,CASSYSWSGPKNIQYF
TRBJ2-1,TRBV28,TRBD2,-,TGTGCCAGCAGTTCCCCCCCTAGACTAGCGGGCAATGAGCAGTTCTTC,CASSSPPRLAGNEQFF
TRBJ2-3,TRBV11-1,TRBD1,-,TGTGCCAGCAGCTTAGAGGACAGGTCTACGCAGTATTTT,CASSLEDRSTQYF
TRBJ2-1,TRBV27,TRBD2,-,TGTGCCAATCGCGGGGGGGCTATAGACAATGAGCAGTTCTTC,CANRGGAIDNEQFF
TRBJ2-7,TRBV9,-,-,TGTGCCAGTCGTTGGGCGCGGTGGCACTACGAGCAGTACTTC,CASRWARWHYEQYF
TRBJ2-1,TRBV13,-,-,TGTGCCAGCAGCTTAGGGGGGATAGCGGTTTACAATGAGCAGTTCTTC,CASSLGGIAVYNEQFF
TRBJ2-7,TRBV7-9,-,-,TGTGCCAGCAGTCCAGAGTTTGGACAGCCGTTGGCCTACGAGCAGTACTTC,CASSPEFGQPLAYEQYF
TRBJ2-7,TRBV6-5,-,-,TGTGCCAGCGGATTGGACAACTCCTACGAGCAGTACTTC,CASGLDNSYEQYF
TRBJ2-1,TRBV7-3,TRBD2,-,TGTGCCAGCAGTTTTCTTCTAGCGGGAGGGCGTAGAAATGAGCAGTTCTTC,CASSFLLAGGRRNEQFF
TRBJ1-6,TRBV6-1,-,once,TGTGCCAGCAGTGAGGTGCCGGCAGATTCACCCCTCCACTTT,CASSEVPADSPLHF
TRBJ1-2,TRBV6-1,-,-,TGTGGGACACGAGGTAATGGCTACACCTTC,CGTRGNGYTF
TRBJ1-2,TRBV2,-,-,TGTGCCAGCATAGGGCCGTCGGGCTACACCTTC,CASIGPSGYTF
TRBJ2-3,TRBV10-3,-,-,TGTGCCATCAGTCCCCAGGGGATTGGCACAGATACGCAGTATTTT,CAISPQGIGTDTQYF
TRBJ2-7,TRBV6-4,TRBD2,-,TGTGCCAGCAGTGACTCGAACGGGAGGAACTTC,CASSDSNGRNF